This TCR beta chain was captured in a study of response to subunit inactivated influenza vaccine. A single record per CDR3 protein comes from TCRdb applying MiXCR to the RT-PCR reads. The repertoire holds around 320,000 distinct CDR3 sequences, 20% to 25% seen once, with about 9.3% in the top ten. Germline-derived CDR1 and CDR2 are MNHEY and SVGEGT. J was trimmed by 5 bases and V by 5 bases; bases with no gene match: 4. The CDR3 consists of 15 residues. This clonotype was picked up many times. Its antigen is still unknown. The study's findings and limits: The authors proposed limited new T cell recruitment per seasonal influenza vaccination.

The sequencing used PBMCs from blood, collected 21 months after vaccination. V gene TRBV6-2 or TRBV6-3 combines with J gene TRBJ1-5; 12 nucleotides line up with TRBD1. The source of this sequence is a man between 45 and 75 years old who received an inactivated influenza vaccine. The CDR3 spells CASSPGTGGYQPQHF. Here the CDR3 DNA reads TGTGCCAGCAGTCCGGGGACAGGGGGCTATCAGCCCCAGCATTTT.